This T cell receptor beta chain is drawn from a study of beta chain features in type 1 diabetes. Comment on this clone: Its antigen is unknown.

Investigators reverse transcribed all isolated RNA, so they sequenced expressed TCRB transcripts. Sequencing used immunoSEQ multiplex PCR; TCRdb keeps in-frame clones, though not all of them. Among fewer than 300,000 clones, about 20% were seen once, and the ten largest hold 0.028%. CD45RO/CCR7/CD25/CD127/CD95/CD27 separated CD4+ naive, central memory, regulatory and stem cell-like memory cells by sorting. Study-level findings and limits: Significant though moderate, a shortening of TCRB CDR3s appeared in all four CD4+ subsets of Type 1 diabetes patients.

The clonotype was recovered from a woman aged 40 to 49 with type 1 diabetes. Sequencing input: naive CD4+ T cells from blood.

In DNA, the CDR3 is TGCGCCAGCAGCTTGGTCCAGGGTAGAGGCGAGCAGTACTTC. It yields the protein CASSLVQGRGEQYF. The J gene is TRBJ2-7, the V gene TRBV5-1, with D perhaps TRBD1 (5 bases). V lost 0 bases and J lost 6, with 13 bases in between. The germline V gene has CDR1 SGHRS and CDR2 YFSETQ. The CDR3 is made up of 14 amino acids.